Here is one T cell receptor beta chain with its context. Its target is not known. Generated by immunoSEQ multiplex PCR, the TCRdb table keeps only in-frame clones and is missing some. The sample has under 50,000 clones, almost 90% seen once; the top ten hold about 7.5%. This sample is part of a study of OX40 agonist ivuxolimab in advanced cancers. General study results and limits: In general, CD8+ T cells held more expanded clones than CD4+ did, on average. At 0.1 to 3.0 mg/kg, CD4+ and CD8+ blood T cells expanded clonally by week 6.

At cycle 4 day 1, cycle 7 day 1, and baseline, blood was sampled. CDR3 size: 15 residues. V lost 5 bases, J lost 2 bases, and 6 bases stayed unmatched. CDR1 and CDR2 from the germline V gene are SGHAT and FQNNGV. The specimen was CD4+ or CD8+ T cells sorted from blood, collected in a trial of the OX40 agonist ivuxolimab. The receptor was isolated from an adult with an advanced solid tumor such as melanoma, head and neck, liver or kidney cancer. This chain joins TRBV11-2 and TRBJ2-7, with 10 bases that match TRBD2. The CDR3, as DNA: TGTGCCAGCAGCCTTCGGACTAGCGGAGCCTACGAGCAGTACTTC. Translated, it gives CASSLRTSGAYEQYF. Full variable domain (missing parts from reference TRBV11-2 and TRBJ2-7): EAGVAQSPRYKIIEKRQSVAFWCNPISGHATLYWYQQILGQGPKLLIQFQNNGVVDDSQLPKDRFSAERLKGVDSTLKIQPAKLEDSAVYLCASSLRTSGAYEQYFGPGTRLTVT.